The next 26 T cell receptor beta chains were all read from a single sample in a study of CD8+ T cells in alopecia areata. Isolated RNA was reverse transcribed into cDNA used as the sequencing template. Here immunoSEQ multiplex PCR was the method, and the copy in TCRdb shows in-frame clones only, minus some. The profile covers 150,000 to 200,000 clones, with around 50% appearing a single time and 10% to 15% taken by the ten largest. Treatment specified: oral pan-JAK inhibitor, 5-10 mg twice daily. The sequencing used CD8+ T cells sorted from blood, collected at week 24, from a patient treated with tofacitinib. The receptor set was obtained from a human donor with alopecia areata.

This clone was observed a few times. CDR3 DNA sequence: TGTGCCAGCAGTCAAGGACAGGAAAATCAGCCCCAGCATTTT. Translating it yields CASSQGQENQPQHF. This sequence joins TRBV2 and TRBJ1-5, with 7 bases lining up with TRBD1. With V trimmed by 5 bases and J by 4 bases, 5 bases remained unmatched. Germline lookup yields CDR1 SNHLY and CDR2 FYNNEI. This CDR3 is built from 14 residues.

The chain carries TRBV30 and TRBJ2-7; 9 nucleotides align to TRBD1. The germline gives CDR1 GTSNPN, CDR2 SVGIG (reference sequence). J gave up 1 base and V 2 bases, and 6 bases lay outside the gene matches. The CDR3 extends over 15 amino acids. CDR3 loop: CAWSRGTGPSYEQYF. In nucleotides, the CDR3 is TGTGCCTGGAGTAGAGGGACAGGGCCATCCTACGAGCAGTACTTC.

The V gene is TRBV5-1, the J gene TRBJ2-5; tentative D call: TRBD1 (6 bases). Germline values: CDR1 SGHRS, CDR2 YFSETQ. V was clipped by 0 bases and J by 2 bases, with 8 bases between them. The CDR3 sequence is 14 residues long. CDR3 loop: CASSLEGQQETQYF. The CDR3, as DNA: TGCGCCAGCAGCTTGGAAGGACAGCAAGAGACCCAGTACTTC.

In this sample, this clone turned up a few times. This chain joins TRBV7-9 and TRBJ2-7, with TRBD2 identical over 7 bases. Germline V gene lookup returns CDR1 SEHNR and CDR2 FQNEAQ (reference sequence). V was clipped by 11 bases and J by 0 bases; unmatched bases: 7. The CDR3 is made up of 13 amino acids. The CDR3 sequence is CAAMGTNSYEQYF. The CDR3, as DNA: TGTGCCGCTATGGGGACTAACTCCTACGAGCAGTACTTC.

The chain has TRBV6-5 and TRBJ1-6; D ambiguous. CDR3 length: 16 amino acids. V lost 4 bases, J lost 3 bases, and 13 bases lay in between. Germline CDR1 reads MNHEY; CDR2 reads SVGAGI. The CDR3 DNA reads as TGTGCCAGCAGTTCCGCCGACCCGAACTATAATTCACCCCTCCACTTT. Translation: CASSSADPNYNSPLHF.

The CDR3 here is CASSKTAMTTDNEQFF. The CDR3 DNA is TGTGCCAGCAGCAAGACTGCTATGACAACGGACAATGAGCAGTTCTTC. The chain has TRBV13 and TRBJ2-1; D ambiguous. The length of the CDR3 is 16 residues. V lost 5 bases and J lost 5, with 19 bases in between. Germline V gives CDR1 PRHDT, CDR2 FYEKMQ (reference sequence).

The genes are TRBV2 and TRBJ1-1, with TRBD1 as a possible D gene (5 bases). The CDR3 sequence is 13 residues long. V was cut by 6 bases and J by 0 bases, with 8 bases left in between. CDR1 and CDR2 (germline): SNHLY, FYNNEI. CDR3: CASSEGMNTEAFF. For the CDR3, the DNA is TGTGCCAGCAGCGAGGGGATGAACACTGAAGCTTTCTTT.

This clone was recorded a few times. Other DNA sequences in this specimen translate into the identical CDR3. The V gene is TRBV7-9, the J gene TRBJ1-4, with 7 bases that match TRBD1. Per germline, CDR1 SEHNR and CDR2 FQNEAQ (reference sequence). J lost 8 bases, V lost 5 bases, and 2 bases had no gene match. The length of the CDR3 is 12 residues. The CDR3 coding sequence is TGTGCCAGCAGCCTGGACAGGGAAAAACTGTTTTTT. Protein: CASSLDREKLFF.

This clone came up a few times. CDR3 in DNA: TGTGCCAGCAGTTACGGGGACAGGGGGCAGGATACGCAGTATTTT. Its translation: CASSYGDRGQDTQYF. V usage is TRBV6-5 and J usage is TRBJ2-3, with TRBD1 identical over 12 bases. Looked up from germline, CDR1 is MNHEY and CDR2 is SVGAGI. Trimming removed 2 bases from V and 6 bases from J; junction bases left unmatched: 3. CDR3 length equals 15 residues.

V and J are TRBV5-1 and TRBJ2-7, with 7 bases matching TRBD2. CDR1 and CDR2 (germline): SGHRS, YFSETQ. V shed 2 bases, J shed 5 bases, and the junction held 10 bases outside the gene matches. This CDR3 has 15 amino acids. The CDR3 reads CASSFRGRGVDEQYF. As DNA, the CDR3 is TGCGCCAGCAGCTTCCGGGGTCGGGGGGTCGACGAGCAGTACTTC.

Only a few counts were recorded for this clone. The chain employs TRBV29-1 and TRBJ1-1; TRBD1 matches 8 bases. The V segment lost 7 bases and the J segment 4 bases; nucleotides outside the gene matches: 5. The CDR3 runs 12 residues. Germline loops: CDR1 SQVTM, CDR2 ANQGSEA. CDR3 bases: TGCAGCGCCTCAACAGGGGGCACTGAAGCTTTCTTT. Amino acid sequence: CSASTGGTEAFF.

V is TRBV29-1 and J is TRBJ1-1; perhaps TRBD1 as D (5 bases). The CDR3 contains 12 residues. V gave up 8 bases and J gave up 7 bases, with 17 bases separating them. From germline, CDR1 is SQVTM and CDR2 ANQGSEA. The CDR3 sequence: CSWVGARNEAFF. The CDR3 nucleotides read TGCAGCTGGGTCGGGGCTCGGAATGAAGCTTTCTTT.

This clone was recorded once. The chain uses TRBV6-5 and TRBJ2-3; D is possibly TRBD2 (5 bases). Trimming stripped 2 bases from V and 0 bases from J, with 9 bases between. Germline CDR1 MNHEY, CDR2 SVGAGI. CDR3 length: 15 residues. The DNA for the CDR3 is TGTGCCAGCAGTTACGCAGCGGCTAGCACAGATACGCAGTATTTT. Amino acids: CASSYAAASTDTQYF.

V and J are TRBV15 and TRBJ2-6; the D gene is possibly TRBD1 (5 bases). The CDR3 contains 15 residues. Germline CDR1 reads LNHNV; CDR2 reads YYDKDF (reference sequence). Trimming removed 9 bases at V and 2 bases at J, with 14 bases between. The CDR3 is CATTGDSPGANVLTF. In DNA form, the CDR3 reads TGTGCCACGACCGGAGACAGTCCTGGGGCCAACGTCCTGACTTTC. The variable domain in full, with the rest retrieved from reference TRBV15 and TRBJ2-6, is DAMVIQNPRYQVTQFGKPVTLSCSQTLNHNVMYWYQQKSSQAPKLLFHYYDKDFNNEADTPDNFQSRRPNTSFCFLDIRSPGLGDTAMYLCATTGDSPGANVLTFGAGSRLTVL.

This clone was picked up a small number of times. The chain couples TRBV20-1 to TRBJ2-1; D call uncertain. Germline V gene lookup returns CDR1 DFQATT and CDR2 SNEGSKA (reference sequence). The ends were cut back, 5 bases at V and 3 bases at J, with 5 bases in the middle. This CDR3 contains 11 residues. CDR3 sequence (DNA): TGCAGTGCTGAAGTCTACAATGAGCAGTTCTTC. It encodes CSAEVYNEQFF.

Concerning this clone itself: Other DNA variants within this sample encode the same CDR3. This rearrangement joins TRBV30 to TRBJ1-1; D is ambiguous. The V and J ends lost 2 bases and 4 bases respectively, with 8 bases between them. The CDR3 is 12 amino acids. Germline V gene sequence: CDR1 GTSNPN, CDR2 SVGIG (reference sequence). The CDR3 DNA follows: TGTGCCTGGAGTCCCGGGTCCACTGAAGCTTTCTTT. Its translation is CAWSPGSTEAFF.

This sequence joins TRBV6-6 and TRBJ2-3; D ambiguous. The germline V and J ends were trimmed by 6 bases and 2 bases, with 9 bases remaining between them. CDR3 length: 13 residues. CDR1 MNHNY and CDR2 SVGAGI come from the germline V gene (reference sequence). The CDR3 bases are TGTGCCAGCAGCGACATCGACACAGATACGCAGTATTTT. Amino acids: CASSDIDTDTQYF.

The J gene is TRBJ2-7, the V gene TRBV28; D is unresolved. Germline V gene sequence: CDR1 MDHEN, CDR2 SYDVKM. The CDR3 extends over 12 amino acids. V shed 6 bases and J shed 6 bases, with 12 bases lying between them. The CDR3 here is CASRGLWGEQYF. The CDR3 region has the DNA TGTGCCAGCAGGGGGTTGTGGGGCGAGCAGTACTTC.

This clone was detected a few times. The chain recombines TRBV5-6 with TRBJ2-3, with a possible D match to TRBD2 (5 bases). The CDR3 has 11 amino acids. Germline loops: CDR1 SGHDT, CDR2 YYEEEE. V was clipped by 7 bases and J by 6 bases, with 9 bases between them. The CDR3 loop is CASRTRDTQYF. Here the CDR3 DNA reads TGTGCCAGCCGCACTAGGGATACGCAGTATTTT. The whole variable domain, remainder taken from reference TRBV5-6 and TRBJ2-3, is DAGVTQSPTHLIKTRGQQVTLRCSPKSGHDTVSWYQQALGQGPQFIFQYYEEEERQRGNFPDRFSGHQFPNYSSELNVNALLLGDSALYLCASRTRDTQYFGPGTRLTVL.

The chain couples TRBV29-1 to TRBJ1-2; 7 bases are shared with TRBD1. There are 14 residues in the CDR3. Germline lookup yields CDR1 SQVTM and CDR2 ANQGSEA. The J segment lost 7 bases and the V segment lost 7 bases, leaving 15 bases of the junction unmatched. The CDR3 DNA is TGCAGCGCCAGGACAGGAATACTCAGGGGTGGCTACACCTTC. Translating it yields CSARTGILRGGYTF. Complete variable domain (other parts from reference TRBV29-1 and TRBJ1-2): SAVISQKPSRDICQRGTSLTIQCQVDSQVTMMFWYRQQPGQSLTLIATANQGSEATYESGFVIDKFPISRPNLTFSTLTVSNMSPEDSSIYLCSARTGILRGGYTFGSGTRLTVV.

The chain combines TRBV28 with TRBJ2-7; D unresolved. There are 12 residues in the CDR3. Trimming took 5 bases from V and 5 from J, leaving 10 bases between them. Looked up from germline, CDR1 is MDHEN and CDR2 is SYDVKM. The CDR3: CASSDMKDEQYF. The CDR3 bases are TGTGCCAGCAGTGATATGAAGGACGAGCAGTACTTC.

The CDR3 DNA reads TGTGCTGTCGACAGCTCCTACGAGCAGTACTTC. Amino acids: CAVDSSYEQYF. The V gene is TRBV30, the J gene TRBJ2-7, with D perhaps matching TRBD1 (5 bases). The CDR3 is 11 residues long. Germline values: CDR1 GTSNPN, CDR2 SVGIG (reference sequence).

This rearrangement joins TRBV29-1 to TRBJ2-7, with TRBD1 identical over 9 bases. Trimming took 6 bases from V and 3 from J; bases not matched to a gene: 3. Germline CDR1 and CDR2: SQVTM and ANQGSEA. The CDR3 runs to 12 residues. The CDR3 loop is CSVGQGGYEQYF. The CDR3 bases are TGCAGCGTGGGACAGGGAGGCTACGAGCAGTACTTC.

The genes are TRBV10-3 and TRBJ1-2; no clear D gene. This CDR3 has 15 residues. The germline V and J ends were trimmed by 0 bases and 5 bases, with 13 bases remaining between them. The germline gives CDR1 ENHRY, CDR2 SYGVKD. The CDR3 bases are TGTGCCATCAGTGAGTCTGCCAGCGGGAAGTATGGCTACACCTTC. Residues: CAISESASGKYGYTF.

This clone was picked up a small number of times. The rearrangement joins TRBV4-2 to TRBJ1-2, with 9 nucleotides matching TRBD1. The CDR3 runs to 15 residues. Germline assignment: CDR1 LGHNA and CDR2 YNFKEQ. V lost 5 bases and J lost 6; bases outside the gene matches: 10. CDR3 DNA: TGTGCCAGCAGCATCCGGACAGGGGCTTCCGATGGCTACACCTTC. It specifies CASSIRTGASDGYTF.

The V and J genes are TRBV5-1 and TRBJ2-5, with no clear D. Germline assignment: CDR1 SGHRS and CDR2 YFSETQ. Deletions cut 4 bases from V and 5 bases from J, with 18 bases between. The CDR3 is 15 amino acids. The CDR3 region is CASSSFLGVRETQYF. CDR3 sequence (DNA): TGCGCCAGCAGCAGCTTTCTTGGAGTTCGGGAGACCCAGTACTTC.